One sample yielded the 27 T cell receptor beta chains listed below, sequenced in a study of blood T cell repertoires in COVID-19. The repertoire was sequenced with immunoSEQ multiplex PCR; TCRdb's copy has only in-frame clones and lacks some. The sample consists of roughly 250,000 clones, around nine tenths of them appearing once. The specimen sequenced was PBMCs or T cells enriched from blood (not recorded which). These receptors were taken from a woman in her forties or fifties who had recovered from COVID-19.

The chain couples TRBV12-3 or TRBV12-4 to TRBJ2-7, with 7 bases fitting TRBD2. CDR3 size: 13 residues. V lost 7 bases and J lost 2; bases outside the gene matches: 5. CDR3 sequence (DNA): TGTGCCAGCACGGGCGGGAGTACCTACGAGCAGTACTTC. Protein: CASTGGSTYEQYF.

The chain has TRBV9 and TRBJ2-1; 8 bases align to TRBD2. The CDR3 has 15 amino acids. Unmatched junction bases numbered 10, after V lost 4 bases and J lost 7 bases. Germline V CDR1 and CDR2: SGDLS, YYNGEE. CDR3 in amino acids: CASSPGGRRVNEQFF. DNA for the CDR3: TGTGCCAGCAGCCCGGGCGGGAGGAGGGTTAATGAGCAGTTCTTC.

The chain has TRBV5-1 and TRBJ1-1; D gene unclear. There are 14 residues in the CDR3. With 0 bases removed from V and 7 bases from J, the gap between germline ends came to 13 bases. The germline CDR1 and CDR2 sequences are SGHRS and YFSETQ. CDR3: CASSLATARGEAFF. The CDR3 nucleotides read TGCGCCAGCAGCTTGGCGACCGCCCGAGGTGAAGCTTTCTTT.

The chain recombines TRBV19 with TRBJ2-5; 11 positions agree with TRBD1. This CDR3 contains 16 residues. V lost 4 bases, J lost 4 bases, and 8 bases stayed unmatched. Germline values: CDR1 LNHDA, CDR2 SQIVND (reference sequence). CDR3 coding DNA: TGTGCCAGTAGTACTCCTGGGACAGGGGGGCCAGAGACCCAGTACTTC. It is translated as CASSTPGTGGPETQYF.

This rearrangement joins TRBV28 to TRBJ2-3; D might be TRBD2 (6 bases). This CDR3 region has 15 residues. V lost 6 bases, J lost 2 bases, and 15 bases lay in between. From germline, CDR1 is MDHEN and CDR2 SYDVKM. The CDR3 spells CASSPPGLNTDTQYF. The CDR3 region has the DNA TGTGCCAGCAGCCCCCCGGGACTGAACACAGATACGCAGTATTTT.

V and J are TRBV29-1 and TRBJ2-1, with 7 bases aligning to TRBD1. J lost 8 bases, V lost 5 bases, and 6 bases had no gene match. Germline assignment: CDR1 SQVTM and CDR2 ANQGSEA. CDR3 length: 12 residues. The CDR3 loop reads CSVHRGWDEQFF. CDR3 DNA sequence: TGCAGCGTTCACAGGGGATGGGATGAGCAGTTCTTC.

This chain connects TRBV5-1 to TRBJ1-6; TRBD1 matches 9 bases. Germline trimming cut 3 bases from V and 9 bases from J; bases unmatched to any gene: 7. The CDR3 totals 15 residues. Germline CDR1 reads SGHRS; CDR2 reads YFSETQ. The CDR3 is CASSYGDRAGSPLHF. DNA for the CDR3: TGCGCCAGCAGCTACGGGGACAGGGCGGGTTCACCCCTCCACTTT. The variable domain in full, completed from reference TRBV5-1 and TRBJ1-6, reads KAGVTQTPRYLIKTRGQQVTLSCSPISGHRSVSWYQQTPGQGLQFLFEYFSETQRNKGNFPGRFSGRQFSNSRSEMNVSTLELGDSALYLCASSYGDRAGSPLHFGNGTRLTVT.

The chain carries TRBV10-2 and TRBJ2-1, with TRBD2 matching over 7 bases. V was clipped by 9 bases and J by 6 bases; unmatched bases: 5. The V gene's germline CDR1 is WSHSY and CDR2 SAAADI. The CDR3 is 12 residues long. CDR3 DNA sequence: TGCGCCAGTAGTTGGGGGGGCAATGAGCAGTTCTTC. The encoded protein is CASSWGGNEQFF.

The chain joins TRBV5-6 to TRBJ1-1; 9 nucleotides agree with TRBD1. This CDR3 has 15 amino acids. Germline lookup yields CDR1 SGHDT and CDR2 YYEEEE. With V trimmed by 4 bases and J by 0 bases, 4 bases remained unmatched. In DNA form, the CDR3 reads TGTGCCAGCAGCGACGGGACAGGGATGAACACTGAAGCTTTCTTT. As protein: CASSDGTGMNTEAFF.

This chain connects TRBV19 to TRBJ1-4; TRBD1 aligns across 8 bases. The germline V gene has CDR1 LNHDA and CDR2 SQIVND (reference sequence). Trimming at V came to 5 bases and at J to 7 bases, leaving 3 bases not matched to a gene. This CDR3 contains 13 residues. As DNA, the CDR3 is TGTGCCAGTAGTCAGGACAGGGCTGAAAAACTGTTTTTT. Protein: CASSQDRAEKLFF. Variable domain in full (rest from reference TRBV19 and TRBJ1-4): DGGITQSPKYLFRKEGQNVTLSCEQNLNHDAMYWYRQDPGQGLRLIYYSQIVNDFQKGDIAEGYSVSREKKESFPLTVTSAQKNPTAFYLCASSQDRAEKLFFGSGTQLSVL.

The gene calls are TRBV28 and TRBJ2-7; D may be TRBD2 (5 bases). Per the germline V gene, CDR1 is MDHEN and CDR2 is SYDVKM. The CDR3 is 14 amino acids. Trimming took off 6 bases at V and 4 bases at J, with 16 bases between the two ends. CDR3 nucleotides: TGTGCCAGCAGAACTAGATTTTCTTATTACGAGCAGTACTTC. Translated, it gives CASRTRFSYYEQYF.

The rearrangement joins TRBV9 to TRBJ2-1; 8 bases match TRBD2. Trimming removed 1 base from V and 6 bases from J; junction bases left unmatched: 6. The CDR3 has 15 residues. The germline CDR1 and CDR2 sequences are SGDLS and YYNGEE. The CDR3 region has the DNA TGTGCCAGCAGCGTAACGGGCGGGAGGAGCAATGAGCAGTTCTTC. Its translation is CASSVTGGRSNEQFF.

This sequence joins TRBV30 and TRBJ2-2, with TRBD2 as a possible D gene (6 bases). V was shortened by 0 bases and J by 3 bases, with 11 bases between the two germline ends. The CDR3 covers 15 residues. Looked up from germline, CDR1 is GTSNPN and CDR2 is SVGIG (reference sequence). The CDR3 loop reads CAWSVPEGDTGELFF. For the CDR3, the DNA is TGTGCCTGGAGTGTACCGGAGGGAGACACCGGGGAGCTGTTTTTT.

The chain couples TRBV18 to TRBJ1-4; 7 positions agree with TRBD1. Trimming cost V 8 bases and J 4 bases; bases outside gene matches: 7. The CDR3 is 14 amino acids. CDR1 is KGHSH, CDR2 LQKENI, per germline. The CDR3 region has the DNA TGTGCCAGCGGAGGGACAGTCTATAATGAAAAACTGTTTTTT. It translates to CASGGTVYNEKLFF.

The CDR3 loop is CASSPGGRVETQYF. The CDR3 nucleotides are TGTGCCAGCAGCCCGGGGGGAAGGGTAGAGACCCAGTACTTC. V and J are TRBV5-4 and TRBJ2-5, with TRBD2 matching 7 bases. The V segment lost 4 bases and the J segment 4 bases; nucleotides outside the gene matches: 7. Per germline, CDR1 SGHNT and CDR2 YYREEE (reference sequence). CDR3 length: 14 residues.

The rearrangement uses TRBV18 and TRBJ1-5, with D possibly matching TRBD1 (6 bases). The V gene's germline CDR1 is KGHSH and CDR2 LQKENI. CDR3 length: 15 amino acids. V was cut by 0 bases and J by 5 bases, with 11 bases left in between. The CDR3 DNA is TGTGCCAGCTCACCACCCGCAGGGGCGGATCAGCCCCAGCATTTT. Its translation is CASSPPAGADQPQHF.

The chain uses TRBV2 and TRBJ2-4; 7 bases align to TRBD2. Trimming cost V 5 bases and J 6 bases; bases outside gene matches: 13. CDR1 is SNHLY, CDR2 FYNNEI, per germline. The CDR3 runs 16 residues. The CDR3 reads CASSPAGEALRNIQYF. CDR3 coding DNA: TGTGCCAGCAGTCCCGCGGGAGAGGCCCTCCGAAACATTCAGTACTTC.

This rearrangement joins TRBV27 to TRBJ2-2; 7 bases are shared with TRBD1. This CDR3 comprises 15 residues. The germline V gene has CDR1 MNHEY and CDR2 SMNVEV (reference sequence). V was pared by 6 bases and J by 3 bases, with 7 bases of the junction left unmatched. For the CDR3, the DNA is TGTGCCAGCAGGAGAGACAGGGCCGACACCGGGGAGCTGTTTTTT. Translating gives CASRRDRADTGELFF.

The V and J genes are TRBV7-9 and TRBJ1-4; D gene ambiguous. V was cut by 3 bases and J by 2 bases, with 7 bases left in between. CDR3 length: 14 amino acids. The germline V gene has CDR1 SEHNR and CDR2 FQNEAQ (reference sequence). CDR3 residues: CASSFQTTNEKLFF. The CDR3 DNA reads TGTGCCAGCAGCTTTCAAACTACTAATGAAAAACTGTTTTTT. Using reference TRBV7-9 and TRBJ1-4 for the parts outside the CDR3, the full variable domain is DTGVSQNPRHKITKRGQNVTFRCDPISEHNRLYWYRQTLGQGPEFLTYFQNEAQLEKSRLLSDRFSAERPKGSFSTLEIQRTEQGDSAMYLCASSFQTTNEKLFFGSGTQLSVL.

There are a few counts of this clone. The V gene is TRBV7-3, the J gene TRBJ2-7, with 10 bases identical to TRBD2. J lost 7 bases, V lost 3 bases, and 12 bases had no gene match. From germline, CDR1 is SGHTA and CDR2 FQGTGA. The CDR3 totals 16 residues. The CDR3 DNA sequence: TGTGCCAGCAGCTTGACCGGGACTAGCGAACCTACGGAGCAGTACTTC. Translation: CASSLTGTSEPTEQYF.

The CDR3 DNA is TGTGCCAGCTCACCGACAGGGGGCGGTGGCTACACCTTC. Residues: CASSPTGGGGYTF. The gene calls are TRBV18 and TRBJ1-2, with 10 bases lining up with TRBD1. The germline V gene encodes CDR1 KGHSH and CDR2 LQKENI. J lost 7 bases, V lost 3 bases, and 2 bases had no gene match. The length of the CDR3 is 13 residues. The variable domain in full, completed from reference TRBV18 and TRBJ1-2, reads NAGVMQNPRHLVRRRGQEARLRCSPMKGHSHVYWYRQLPEEGLKFMVYLQKENIIDESGMPKERFSAEFPKEGPSILRIQQVVRGDSAAYFCASSPTGGGGYTFGSGTRLTVV.

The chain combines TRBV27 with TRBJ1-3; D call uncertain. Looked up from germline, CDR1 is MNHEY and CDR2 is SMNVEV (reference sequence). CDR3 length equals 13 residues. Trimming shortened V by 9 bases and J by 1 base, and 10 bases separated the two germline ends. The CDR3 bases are TGTGCCAGTGGCCGAGGATCTGGAAACACCATATATTTT. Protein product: CASGRGSGNTIYF.

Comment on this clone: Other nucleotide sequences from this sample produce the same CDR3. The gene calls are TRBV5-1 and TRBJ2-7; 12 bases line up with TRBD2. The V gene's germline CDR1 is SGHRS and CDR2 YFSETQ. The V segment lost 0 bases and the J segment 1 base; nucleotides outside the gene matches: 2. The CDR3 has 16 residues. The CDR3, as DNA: TGCGCCAGCAGCTTGGGCGGGACTAGCGGGTCCTACGAGCAGTACTTC. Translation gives CASSLGGTSGSYEQYF.

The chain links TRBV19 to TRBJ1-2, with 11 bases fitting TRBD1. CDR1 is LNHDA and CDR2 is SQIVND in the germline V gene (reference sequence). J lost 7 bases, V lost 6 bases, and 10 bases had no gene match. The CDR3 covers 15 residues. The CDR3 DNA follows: TGTGCCAGTAGCCCCCCCGGGACAGGGGGAGGTGGCTACACCTTC. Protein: CASSPPGTGGGGYTF.

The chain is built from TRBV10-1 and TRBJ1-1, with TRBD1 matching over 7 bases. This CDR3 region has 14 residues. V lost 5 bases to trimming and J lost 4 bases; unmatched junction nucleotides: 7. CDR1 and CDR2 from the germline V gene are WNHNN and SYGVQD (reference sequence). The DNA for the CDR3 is TGCGCCAGCAGTCAACAGGGGCTGGGCACTGAAGCTTTCTTT. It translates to CASSQQGLGTEAFF.

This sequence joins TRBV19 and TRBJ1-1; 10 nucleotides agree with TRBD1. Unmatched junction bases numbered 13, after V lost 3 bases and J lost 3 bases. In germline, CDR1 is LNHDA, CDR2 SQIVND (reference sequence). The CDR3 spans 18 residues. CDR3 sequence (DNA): TGTGCCAGTAGTATTGACGGCGACAGGGGGCTTGGGGACACTGAAGCTTTCTTT. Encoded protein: CASSIDGDRGLGDTEAFF.

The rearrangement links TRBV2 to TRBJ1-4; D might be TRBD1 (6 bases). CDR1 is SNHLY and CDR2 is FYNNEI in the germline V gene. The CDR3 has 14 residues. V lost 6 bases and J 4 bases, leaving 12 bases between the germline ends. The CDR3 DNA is TGTGCCAGCAGCCAGGACAGAAATAATGAAAAACTGTTTTTT. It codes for CASSQDRNNEKLFF.